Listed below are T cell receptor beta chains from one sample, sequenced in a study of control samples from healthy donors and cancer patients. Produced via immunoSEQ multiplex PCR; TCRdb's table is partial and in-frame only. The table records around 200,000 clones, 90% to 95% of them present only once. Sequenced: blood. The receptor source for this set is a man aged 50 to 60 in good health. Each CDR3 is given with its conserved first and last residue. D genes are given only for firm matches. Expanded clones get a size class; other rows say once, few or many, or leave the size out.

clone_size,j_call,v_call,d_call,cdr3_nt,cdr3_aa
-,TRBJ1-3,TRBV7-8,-,TGTGCCAGCACCTCGACGGTACAAGCTCTCTCTGGAAACACCATATATTTT,CASTSTVQALSGNTIYF
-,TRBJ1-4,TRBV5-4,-,TGTGCCAGCAGCTTGGAAGGGGTCGGAGAAAAACTGTTTTTT,CASSLEGVGEKLFF
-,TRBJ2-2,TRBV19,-,TGTGCCAGTAGTATAAGGGAGTCCACCGGGGAGCTGTTTTTT,CASSIRESTGELFF
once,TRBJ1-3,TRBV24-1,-,TGTGCCACCAGTGATCCCAGGGGTTCTGGAAACACCATATATTTT,CATSDPRGSGNTIYF
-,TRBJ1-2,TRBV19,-,TGTGCCAGTAGTATGCGGGAATATGGCTACACCTTC,CASSMREYGYTF
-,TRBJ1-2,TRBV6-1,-,TGTGCCAGCAGTGTAGCACGGCACCATAACTATGGCTACACCTTC,CASSVARHHNYGYTF
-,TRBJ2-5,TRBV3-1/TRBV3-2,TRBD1,TGTGCCAGCAGTACACAGGGGGCTCGAGGTGAGACCCAGTACTTC,CASSTQGARGETQYF
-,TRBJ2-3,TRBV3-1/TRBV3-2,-,TGTGCCAGCAGTTTCACAGATACGCAGTATTTT,CASSFTDTQYF
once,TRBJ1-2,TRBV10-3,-,TGTGCCATCAGTGAGGCTAGTGAGAGGGACCTCTTC,CAISEASERDLF
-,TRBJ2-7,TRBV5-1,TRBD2,TGCGCCAGCACAACAAGCGGGGGTTCCCTCTACGAGCAGTACTTC,CASTTSGGSLYEQYF
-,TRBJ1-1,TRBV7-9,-,TGTGCCAGCAGCTTTACCGGGACCTCTGAAGCTTTCTTT,CASSFTGTSEAFF
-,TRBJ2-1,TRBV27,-,TGTGCCAGCAGGCCTGACAGAAATCCGTACACTGAGCAGTTCTTC,CASRPDRNPYTEQFF
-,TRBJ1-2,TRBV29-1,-,TGCAGCGTTGAAGCAGGGAACTATGGCTACACCTTC,CSVEAGNYGYTF
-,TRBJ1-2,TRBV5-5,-,TGTGCCAGCAGCTGGACAAGTCACGGAGACTATGGCTACACCTTC,CASSWTSHGDYGYTF
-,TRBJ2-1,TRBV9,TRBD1,TGTGCCAGCAGCGTAGTGGGGACAGCATACAATGAGCAGTTCTTC,CASSVVGTAYNEQFF
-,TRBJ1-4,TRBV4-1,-,TGCGCCAGCAGCCAACGGGGGGGTACGCCTAATGAAAAACTGTTTTTT,CASSQRGGTPNEKLFF
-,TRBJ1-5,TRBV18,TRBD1,TGTGCCAGCTCAGAGGGACAGGGGATAAGCAATCAGCCCCAGCATTTT,CASSEGQGISNQPQHF
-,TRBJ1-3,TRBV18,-,TGTGCCAGCTCACCTGACGACAGGCCGTCTGGAAACACCATATATTTT,CASSPDDRPSGNTIYF
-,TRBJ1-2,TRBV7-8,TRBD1,TGTGCCAGCAGCTTAGCGGGACAGTCGGTACCGGCGGGTGGCTACACCTTC,CASSLAGQSVPAGGYTF
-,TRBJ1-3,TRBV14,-,TGTGCCAGCAGCCACGACGGACTCACCATATATTTT,CASSHDGLTIYF
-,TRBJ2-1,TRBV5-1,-,TGCGCCAGCAGCTTGGATCCCCACAATGAGCAGTTCTTC,CASSLDPHNEQFF
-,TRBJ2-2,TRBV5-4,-,TGTGCCAGCAGCTTACGCTACACCGGGGAGCTGTTTTTT,CASSLRYTGELFF
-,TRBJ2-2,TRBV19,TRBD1,TGTGCCAGTAGTTCCTGGGACAGGCTGAACACCGGGGAGCTGTTTTTT,CASSSWDRLNTGELFF
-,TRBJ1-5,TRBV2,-,TGTGCCAGCAGTGATGGGGGGGGCCGGTACAATCAGCCCCAGCATTTT,CASSDGGGRYNQPQHF
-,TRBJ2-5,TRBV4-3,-,TGCGCCAGCAGCCAAGATTACTCGGACAGACAAGAGACCCAGTACTTC,CASSQDYSDRQETQYF
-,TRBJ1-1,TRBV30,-,TGTGCCTGGAGTGTAGGCGAAGACACTGAAGCTTTCTTT,CAWSVGEDTEAFF
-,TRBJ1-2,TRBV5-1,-,TGCGCCAGCACCAATTCGGACGGATCTAACTATGGCTACACCTTC,CASTNSDGSNYGYTF
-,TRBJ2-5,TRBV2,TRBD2,TGTGCCAGCAGTGACGGGCTAGCGGGGGGGCCAGGGGAGACCCAGTACTTC,CASSDGLAGGPGETQYF
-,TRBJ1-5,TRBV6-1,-,TGTGCCAGCAGTGATCCGCGAGGGGGAAAGCCCCAGCATTTT,CASSDPRGGKPQHF
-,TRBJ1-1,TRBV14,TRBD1,TGTGCCAGCAGCCAAATACAGGGGGCGCGGGTCACTGAAGCTTTCTTT,CASSQIQGARVTEAFF
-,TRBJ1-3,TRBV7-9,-,TGTGCCAGCAGCTTAGGCGGACTGGGGGTAAACACCATATATTTT,CASSLGGLGVNTIYF
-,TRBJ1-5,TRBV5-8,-,TGTGCCAGCAGCTTGGGTGTAGGGGTTGGCAATCAGCCCCAGCATTTT,CASSLGVGVGNQPQHF
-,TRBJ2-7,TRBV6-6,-,TGTGCCAGCAGTTTACAGGGTCCCCCCTACGAGCAGTACTTC,CASSLQGPPYEQYF
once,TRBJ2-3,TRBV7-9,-,TGTGCCAGCAGCCCCGCGGCAAGCGGGAGCACAGATACGCAGTATTTT,CASSPAASGSTDTQYF
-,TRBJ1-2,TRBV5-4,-,TGTGCCAGCAGCTTGCGTGCGAGCGGGTCCTCCTATGGCTACACCTTC,CASSLRASGSSYGYTF
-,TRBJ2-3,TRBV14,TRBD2,TGTGCCAGCAGCACCCAGCGGGGGATAGATACGCAGTATTTT,CASSTQRGIDTQYF
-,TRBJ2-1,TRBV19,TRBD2,TGTGCCAGTAGTATGAGGCGGGGGGGCGGATCTGGGCAGCAGTTCTTC,CASSMRRGGGSGQQFF
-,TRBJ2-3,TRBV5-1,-,TGCGCCAGCAGCTTGGATCAGGTCGGCGCCACAGATACGCAGTATTTT,CASSLDQVGATDTQYF
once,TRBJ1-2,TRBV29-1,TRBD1,TGCAGCGTTGCCGGACAGGGAGGTGGGAACTATGGCTACACCTTC,CSVAGQGGGNYGYTF
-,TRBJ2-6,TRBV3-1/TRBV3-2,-,TGTGCCAGCAGACGATCTGGGGCCAACGTCCTGACTTTC,CASRRSGANVLTF
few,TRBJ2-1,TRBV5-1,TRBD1,TGCGCCAGCACACGGGACAGTTACAATGAGCAGTTCTTC,CASTRDSYNEQFF
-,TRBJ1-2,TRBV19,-,TGTGCCAGTCACGACAGATGGGGCTACACCTTC,CASHDRWGYTF
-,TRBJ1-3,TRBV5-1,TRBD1,TGCGCCAGCAGCTTGTCCCGGACAGGGGTATCTGGAAACACCATATATTTT,CASSLSRTGVSGNTIYF
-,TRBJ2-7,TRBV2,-,TGTGCCAGCAGTGCCCCAGGAATCCACGAGCAGTACTTC,CASSAPGIHEQYF
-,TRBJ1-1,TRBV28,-,TGTGCCAGCAGTGGGACACTTCCAACTGAAGCTTTCTTT,CASSGTLPTEAFF
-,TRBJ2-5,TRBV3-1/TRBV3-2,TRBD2,TGTGCCAGCAGCCCGTCCGGGGGGAACCAAGAGACCCAGTACTTC,CASSPSGGNQETQYF